Listed here is a single T cell receptor beta chain. The data stem from a study of blood T cell repertoires in COVID-19. At the level of the study: Samples of COVID-19 (acute and convalescent) were obtained from the United States, Italy and Spain. PBMCs, B-cell-depleted T cells, or T cells were the source of the cDNA or gDNA that made up the material.

The J segment lost 4 bases and the V segment lost 2 bases, leaving 10 bases of the junction unmatched. The CDR3 length is 18 residues. From germline, CDR1 is SGHTA and CDR2 FQGTGA. Study processing details: Reference gene primer amplification in the assay estimated nucleated cell counts. Assay: immunoSEQ multiplex PCR; the TCRdb copy retains only in-frame clones and omits some. The DNA gave D and trimming, while V, J and clone size come from that table. The sample carries 140,000 or so clones, 80% to 90% recorded once. Sequencing was carried out using peripheral blood. The sequence was obtained from a man in his fifties or sixties with active or convalescent COVID-19. The rearrangement joins TRBV7-3 to TRBJ2-6, with 8 bases fitting TRBD1. This chain's CDR3 is CASSLQAGGAYGANVLTF. Written as DNA, the CDR3 is TGTGCCAGCAGCTTACAGGCAGGGGGCGCCTACGGGGCCAACGTCCTGACTTTC.